The 28 T cell receptor beta chains presented below share a single source sample, sequenced in a study of cytomegalovirus exposure and HLA in healthy donors. Vbeta (60) and Jbeta (13) primers were used in the PCR. The table came from immunoSEQ multiplex PCR; TCRdb's copy has only in-frame clones and leaves some out. Of 150,000 to 200,000 clones listed, under 80% were seen once; the top ten hold approximately 13%. Sequencing was carried out using PBMCs. The source of these receptors is a woman aged 45-59 years in good health and CMV-seropositive.

J is TRBJ2-7 and V is TRBV7-9; 7 bases fit TRBD2. CDR3 size: 15 residues. J gave up 4 bases and V 3 bases, and 9 bases lay outside the gene matches. CDR1 and CDR2 (germline): SEHNR, FQNEAQ (reference sequence). The CDR3 reads CASSFRTGGMYEQYF. CDR3 bases: TGTGCCAGCAGCTTTAGAACGGGGGGTATGTACGAGCAGTACTTC.

V usage is TRBV9 and J usage is TRBJ2-1, with TRBD2 matching over 9 bases. Unmatched junction bases numbered 6, after V lost 3 bases and J lost 5 bases. Germline V gives CDR1 SGDLS, CDR2 YYNGEE. The CDR3 runs 15 residues. CDR3 nucleotides: TGTGCCAGCAGCGCCAGAGGGACTAGCAACAATGAGCAGTTCTTC. This gives the protein CASSARGTSNNEQFF.

The rearrangement joins TRBV27 to TRBJ2-1, with TRBD2 matching over 11 bases. Germline V lookup: CDR1 MNHEY, CDR2 SMNVEV (reference sequence). CDR3 length: 15 residues. Trimming at V came to 7 bases and at J to 5 bases, leaving 7 bases not matched to a gene. CDR3 protein: CASIDVAGGHNEQFF. Here the CDR3 DNA reads TGTGCCAGCATTGACGTAGCGGGGGGGCACAATGAGCAGTTCTTC.

The gene calls are TRBV30 and TRBJ1-1; no reliable D call. V lost 4 bases and J lost 3, with 12 bases in between. CDR3 size: 13 residues. CDR1 and CDR2 from the germline V gene are GTSNPN and SVGIG (reference sequence). The CDR3 is CAWTRFSDTEAFF. CDR3 sequence (DNA): TGTGCCTGGACACGGTTCTCCGACACTGAAGCTTTCTTT.

The chain couples TRBV15 to TRBJ1-2; tentatively, D is TRBD1 (6 bases). The CDR3 totals 13 residues. The V gene's germline CDR1 is LNHNV and CDR2 YYDKDF (reference sequence). The V end was cut by 0 bases, the J end by 8 bases, with 10 bases between. In DNA, the CDR3 is TGTGCCACCAGCAGAGAGGCGGGGGCAGGCTACACCTTC. Amino acids: CATSREAGAGYTF.

This chain uses TRBV6-1 with TRBJ1-1; TRBD1 is a possible D gene (6 bases). V lost 7 bases, J lost 2 bases, and 14 bases lay in between. This CDR3 comprises 14 residues. Germline lookup yields CDR1 MNHNS and CDR2 SASEGT. The CDR3 region is CASIQGQTNTEAFF. In nucleotides, the CDR3 is TGTGCCAGCATTCAAGGACAGACTAACACTGAAGCTTTCTTT.

CDR3 in DNA: TGTGCCAGCAGTCCAACAGGGACCACTGAAGCTTTCTTT. Protein sequence: CASSPTGTTEAFF. The chain employs TRBV6-1 and TRBJ1-1, with TRBD1 as a possible D gene (6 bases). This CDR3 has 13 amino acids. The V gene lost 5 bases and the J gene lost 4 bases, with 11 bases spanning the gap. Germline V gene data show CDR1 as MNHNS and CDR2 as SASEGT.

The chain recombines TRBV7-8 with TRBJ2-7; 10 positions agree with TRBD2. The trim removed 5 bases at V and 4 bases at J, leaving 14 bases unmatched. Germline V lookup: CDR1 SGHVS, CDR2 FQNEAQ. The CDR3 sequence is 17 residues long. CDR3 nucleotide sequence: TGTGCCAGCAGCCGCTTAGCGGGGGGTAGGTTTGAATACGAGCAGTACTTC. This encodes CASSRLAGGRFEYEQYF.

This clone was counted between two and nine times. V and J are TRBV6-1 and TRBJ2-5; D is possibly TRBD1 (5 bases). V lost 0 bases and J 0 bases, leaving 14 bases between the germline ends. The CDR3 is made up of 17 amino acids. Germline V gene sequence: CDR1 MNHNS, CDR2 SASEGT. The CDR3 nucleotides are TGTGCCAGCAGTGAAGCGCACGGCAAGGGGTACCAAGAGACCCAGTACTTC. Its protein product is CASSEAHGKGYQETQYF.

This rearrangement joins TRBV6-7 to TRBJ1-1; 9 bases are shared with TRBD1. TRBV6-7 counts as an open reading frame of uncertain function. The CDR3 has 16 residues. The trim removed 6 bases at V and 1 base at J, leaving 9 bases unmatched. This chain's CDR3 is CASRSRDRASNTEAFF. The CDR3, as DNA: TGTGCCAGCAGATCCCGGGACAGGGCCTCGAACACTGAAGCTTTCTTT.

This chain connects TRBV19 to TRBJ2-3; 8 nucleotides align to TRBD2. This CDR3 has 14 residues. The germline CDR1 and CDR2 sequences are LNHDA and SQIVND (reference sequence). Losses at the gene ends were 7 bases for V and 0 bases for J; bases not matched to a gene: 3. CDR3 protein: CASKLAGSTDTQYF. CDR3 DNA sequence: TGTGCCAGTAAGCTAGCGGGTAGCACAGATACGCAGTATTTT.

This clone was counted between two and nine times. The limits of the CDR3 on the DNA are not certain, so only TCRdb's listed CDR3 is given. V and J are TRBV6-6 and TRBJ2-2; the D call in the table, TRBD2, was not verified against the DNA. The CDR3 numbers 11 amino acids, ends counted. Germline CDR1 and CDR2: MNHNY and SVGAGI (reference sequence). The CDR3 protein is CASMTFGELFF.

This clone occurred a few times. The chain has TRBV28 and TRBJ1-1; TRBD1 matches 9 bases. The CDR3 extends over 13 amino acids. CDR1 and CDR2 (germline): MDHEN, SYDVKM. The V segment lost 8 bases and the J segment 5 bases; nucleotides outside the gene matches: 6. CDR3 amino acids: CASGRDRVTEAFF. The CDR3 nucleotides read TGTGCCAGCGGACGGGACAGGGTAACTGAAGCTTTCTTT.

V and J are TRBV2 and TRBJ1-2; maybe TRBD1 (6 bases). V lost 3 bases and J lost 8, with 7 bases in between. The CDR3 consists of 11 residues. The germline gives CDR1 SNHLY, CDR2 FYNNEI. The CDR3 DNA is TGTGCCAGCAGTGATACAGGGGGCTACACCTTC. This gives the protein CASSDTGGYTF.

This clone has a single count. The chain has TRBV27 and TRBJ1-6; D remains unclear. Trimming stripped 6 bases from V and 3 bases from J, with 21 bases between. CDR3 size: 18 residues. CDR1 is MNHEY, CDR2 SMNVEV, per germline (reference sequence). CDR3 sequence reads: CASSLSVLAGGYNSPLHF. The CDR3 DNA follows: TGTGCCAGCAGCCTAAGTGTATTGGCGGGCGGCTATAATTCACCCCTCCACTTT.

The V call is TRBV9, the J call TRBJ1-2; tentatively, D is TRBD1 (6 bases). The CDR3 sequence is 15 residues long. Germline CDR1 SGDLS, CDR2 YYNGEE. The V end lost 0 bases, the J end lost 3 bases, and 12 bases lay between the germline ends. CDR3 coding DNA: TGTGCCAGCAGCGTAGACCAGGGGTTCGACTATGGCTACACCTTC. Translating it yields CASSVDQGFDYGYTF. The variable domain in full, completed from reference TRBV9 and TRBJ1-2, reads DSGVTQTPKHLITATGQRVTLRCSPRSGDLSVYWYQQSLDQGLQFLIQYYNGEERAKGNILERFSAQQFPDLHSELNLSSLELGDSALYFCASSVDQGFDYGYTFGSGTRLTVV.

J is TRBJ2-1 and V is TRBV5-1, with D possibly TRBD2 on 7 matching bases. The CDR3 sequence is 11 residues long. The V gene lost 6 bases and the J gene lost 15 bases, with 16 bases spanning the gap. Germline assignment: CDR1 SGHRS and CDR2 YFSETQ. CDR3 nucleotides: TGCGCCAGCACCGTGGCGGGGGCCGCGTTCTTC. The encoded protein is CASTVAGAAFF.

With regard to this clone: The sample carries other DNA sequences with the same CDR3. The chain has TRBV9 and TRBJ2-2; TRBD2 matches 7 bases. Looked up from germline, CDR1 is SGDLS and CDR2 is YYNGEE. Trimming took 2 bases from V and 0 from J; bases not matched to a gene: 1. The CDR3 contains 15 residues. The CDR3 here is CASSVGGANTGELFF. CDR3 DNA: TGTGCCAGCAGCGTGGGGGGGGCGAACACCGGGGAGCTGTTTTTT.

As regards this clone: In the same sample, other DNA sequences code for this CDR3. V gene TRBV6-1 combines with J gene TRBJ1-2; tentative D call: TRBD1 (5 bases). Germline CDR1 is MNHNS and CDR2 is SASEGT. V gave up 3 bases and J gave up 5 bases, with 10 bases separating them. The CDR3 has 13 amino acids. The CDR3 DNA is TGTGCCAGCAGTGAGGGCAGGGCTTATGGCTACACCTTC. The encoded protein is CASSEGRAYGYTF.

This clone occurred once. This rearrangement joins TRBV9 to TRBJ2-7, with D possibly matching TRBD2 (6 bases). CDR3 size: 14 residues. Germline V gene sequence: CDR1 SGDLS, CDR2 YYNGEE. The V gene lost 0 bases and the J gene lost 3 bases, with 10 bases spanning the gap. DNA of the CDR3: TGTGCCAGCAGCGTAGCGGGGGAGAGCTACGAGCAGTACTTC. It is translated as CASSVAGESYEQYF.

The chain employs TRBV9 and TRBJ2-3, with 9 bases matching TRBD2. V lost 3 bases and J lost 6; bases outside the gene matches: 11. The CDR3 has 16 residues. Germline V gives CDR1 SGDLS, CDR2 YYNGEE. The CDR3 loop reads CASSATAGGPGDTQYF. CDR3 nucleotides: TGTGCCAGCAGCGCGACAGCGGGGGGACCGGGGGATACGCAGTATTTT.

Concerning this clone: The same CDR3 is also encoded by other DNA sequences in this sample. The V gene is TRBV6-5, the J gene TRBJ2-7; 7 bases line up with TRBD2. Germline loops: CDR1 MNHEY, CDR2 SVGAGI. The CDR3 contains 12 residues. V lost 2 bases, J lost 6 bases, and 1 base stayed unmatched. Here the CDR3 reads CASSYPGGEQYF. The CDR3 DNA reads as TGTGCCAGCAGTTACCCGGGGGGCGAGCAGTACTTC.

With regard to this clone: Sequence at one end of the junction differs from germline and may be a read error. This rearrangement joins TRBV19 to TRBJ1-3, with 8 bases that match TRBD1. This CDR3 is built from 16 residues. CDR1 and CDR2 from the germline V gene are LNHDA and SQIVND (reference sequence). CDR3 bases: TGTGCCAGTAGCAGGGGACAGGCAAGCTCTGGAAACATCATATATTTT. Its protein is CASSRGQASSGNIIYF.

This rearrangement joins TRBV30 to TRBJ2-2; TRBD1 is a possible D gene (7 bases). Germline CDR1 GTSNPN, CDR2 SVGIG (reference sequence). The CDR3 is 13 residues long. V gave up 3 bases and J gave up 6 bases, with 11 bases separating them. Here the CDR3 DNA reads TGTGCCTGGAGCTCAGGGGGGCCCGGGGAGCTGTTTTTT. Translating it yields CAWSSGGPGELFF.

The rearrangement links TRBV7-2 to TRBJ2-5; the D is unclear. Germline lookup yields CDR1 SGHTA and CDR2 FQGNSA. The CDR3 extends over 12 amino acids. The ends were cut back, 4 bases at V and 5 bases at J, with 8 bases in the middle. DNA for the CDR3: TGTGCCAGCAGCTCTAGTCGGGAGACCCAGTACTTC. Its translation is CASSSSRETQYF.

The chain has TRBV5-1 and TRBJ2-5, with 8 nucleotides matching TRBD2. Trimming removed 5 bases from V and 4 bases from J; junction bases left unmatched: 7. This CDR3 region has 14 residues. Germline values: CDR1 SGHRS, CDR2 YFSETQ. CDR3: CASSPGGLGETQYF. CDR3 nucleotides: TGCGCCAGCAGTCCGGGGGGGCTGGGAGAGACCCAGTACTTC.

The chain recombines TRBV7-2 with TRBJ2-7; the match to TRBD2 covers 8 bases. The V gene's germline CDR1 is SGHTA and CDR2 FQGNSA. V lost 5 bases and J lost 10; bases outside the gene matches: 10. The CDR3 sequence is 13 residues long. In DNA, the CDR3 is TGTGCCAGCAGCCGGACCCGGACTAGCCCCCAGTACTTC. Its translation: CASSRTRTSPQYF.

The V gene is TRBV7-2, the J gene TRBJ2-7; a weak D match, TRBD2 (6 bases). CDR1 SGHTA and CDR2 FQGNSA come from the germline V gene. With 0 bases removed from V and 4 bases from J, the gap between germline ends came to 10 bases. The CDR3 runs to 14 residues. CDR3 amino acids: CASSLAGLQYEQYF. The CDR3 nucleotides are TGTGCCAGCAGCTTAGCCGGACTACAGTACGAGCAGTACTTC.